Listed here are 14 T cell receptor beta chains from one sample, sequenced in a study of blood T cell repertoires in COVID-19. Here immunoSEQ multiplex PCR was the method, and the copy in TCRdb shows in-frame clones only, minus some. The sample lists about 120,000 clones, approximately 80% occurring once. Sequencing was performed on peripheral blood. These receptors were taken from a man between 65 and 79 years old with acute or convalescent COVID-19.

This sequence joins TRBV28 and TRBJ1-5, with D perhaps matching TRBD1 (6 bases). Per germline, CDR1 MDHEN and CDR2 SYDVKM. The CDR3 is made up of 12 amino acids. V dropped 8 bases and J dropped 4 bases, with 9 bases sitting between them. CDR3 in amino acids: CASAGANQPQHF. For the CDR3, the DNA is TGTGCCAGCGCAGGGGCGAATCAGCCCCAGCATTTT. Using reference TRBV28 and TRBJ1-5 for the parts outside the CDR3, the full variable domain is DVKVTQSSRYLVKRTGEKVFLECVQDMDHENMFWYRQDPGLGLRLIYFSYDVKMKEKGDIPEGYSVSREKKERFSLILESASTNQTSMYLCASAGANQPQHFGDGTRLSIL.

The V and J genes are TRBV5-4 and TRBJ2-2, with TRBD1 matching over 7 bases. There are 15 residues in the CDR3. V lost 4 bases and J lost 1; bases outside the gene matches: 4. Germline CDR1 reads SGHNT; CDR2 reads YYREEE (reference sequence). In DNA, the CDR3 is TGTGCCAGCAGCCCCAGGGGGAGGAACACCGGGGAGCTGTTTTTT. This gives the protein CASSPRGRNTGELFF.

The CDR3 protein is CASSWGEAGEQFF. The DNA of the CDR3 is TGTGCCAGCAGCTGGGGGGAGGCAGGCGAGCAGTTCTTC. V usage is TRBV5-4 and J usage is TRBJ2-1; TRBD2 is a possible D gene (6 bases). V was shortened by 3 bases and J by 10 bases, with 14 bases between the two germline ends. CDR3 length: 13 residues. Germline V gene data show CDR1 as SGHNT and CDR2 as YYREEE (reference sequence).

V usage is TRBV15 and J usage is TRBJ2-3, with 8 positions matching TRBD2. CDR3 size: 17 residues. V lost 0 bases to trimming and J lost 7 bases; unmatched junction nucleotides: 12. The germline CDR1 and CDR2 sequences are LNHNV and YYDKDF (reference sequence). The CDR3 here is CATSRDYKGRGGNTQYF. The CDR3 DNA reads TGTGCCACCAGCAGAGATTACAAGGGACGGGGGGGAAATACGCAGTATTTT.

The J gene is TRBJ2-5, the V gene TRBV5-1; the match to TRBD1 covers 8 bases. From germline, CDR1 is SGHRS and CDR2 YFSETQ. The CDR3 spans 14 residues. Unmatched junction bases numbered 3, after V lost 4 bases and J lost 1 base. CDR3 loop: CASSRGQAQETQYF. CDR3 in DNA: TGCGCCAGCAGCCGGGGACAGGCCCAAGAGACCCAGTACTTC. The entire variable domain, with the rest obtained from reference TRBV5-1 and TRBJ2-5, is as follows: KAGVTQTPRYLIKTRGQQVTLSCSPISGHRSVSWYQQTPGQGLQFLFEYFSETQRNKGNFPGRFSGRQFSNSRSEMNVSTLELGDSALYLCASSRGQAQETQYFGPGTRLLVL.

V usage is TRBV18 and J usage is TRBJ1-1; D is perhaps TRBD1 (5 bases). Trimming removed 0 bases from V and 5 bases from J, with 13 bases in between. The germline V gene has CDR1 KGHSH and CDR2 LQKENI. CDR3 size: 15 residues. The CDR3 region is CASSPPSQGGTEAFF. The CDR3 DNA reads as TGTGCCAGCTCACCACCTAGTCAGGGAGGAACTGAAGCTTTCTTT.

V usage is TRBV5-1 and J usage is TRBJ1-2, with D uncertain. This CDR3 region has 15 residues. V dropped 0 bases and J dropped 6 bases, with 15 bases sitting between them. Germline V gene data show CDR1 as SGHRS and CDR2 as YFSETQ. CDR3 coding DNA: TGCGCCAGCAGCTTGGCCGGGAGGCGCTCCAATGGCTACACCTTC. As protein: CASSLAGRRSNGYTF.

CDR3 loop: CASSLGGDTEAFF. The CDR3 region has the DNA TGTGCCAGTAGCCTGGGCGGGGACACTGAAGCTTTCTTT. The chain uses TRBV19 and TRBJ1-1; no clear D gene. Germline V lookup: CDR1 LNHDA, CDR2 SQIVND (reference sequence). The CDR3 runs 13 residues. Deletions cut 6 bases from V and 3 bases from J, with 11 bases between.

The chain employs TRBV27 and TRBJ1-6; 7 nucleotides agree with TRBD1. The CDR3 is 16 amino acids. Trimming took 7 bases from V and 5 from J; bases not matched to a gene: 11. The V gene's germline CDR1 is MNHEY and CDR2 SMNVEV (reference sequence). The CDR3 spells CASILRAGQNNSPLHF. In DNA, the CDR3 is TGTGCCAGCATCCTCCGCGCGGGACAGAATAATTCACCCCTCCACTTT.

This rearrangement joins TRBV10-2 to TRBJ1-6; D uncertain. Germline loops: CDR1 WSHSY, CDR2 SAAADI. V lost 0 bases to trimming and J lost 7 bases, with 4 bases between them. This CDR3 spans 13 amino acids. CDR3 DNA sequence: TGCGCCAGCAGTGAGTCGAGGAATTCACCCCTCCACTTT. Residues: CASSESRNSPLHF.

This rearrangement joins TRBV5-1 to TRBJ2-6, with 9 nucleotides matching TRBD1. This CDR3 is 17 amino acids long. CDR1 and CDR2 (germline): SGHRS, YFSETQ. V dropped 7 bases and J dropped 0; count of bases not matched to a gene: 8. In DNA, the CDR3 is TGCGCCAGCGCAACGGGACAGGGACTCTCTGGGGCCAACGTCCTGACTTTC. It yields the protein CASATGQGLSGANVLTF. The full variable domain, with the rest looked up from reference TRBV5-1 and TRBJ2-6, is KAGVTQTPRYLIKTRGQQVTLSCSPISGHRSVSWYQQTPGQGLQFLFEYFSETQRNKGNFPGRFSGRQFSNSRSEMNVSTLELGDSALYLCASATGQGLSGANVLTFGAGSRLTVL.

The CDR3 DNA reads TGTGCCAGCAGCTGGAGGACCGAGCGGGGGGCCGGGGGCAATGAGCAGTTCTTC. It encodes CASSWRTERGAGGNEQFF. The V call is TRBV21-1, the J call TRBJ2-1; the table's TRBD2 call for D was not verified on the DNA. TRBV21-1 is termed a pseudogene. The length of the CDR3 is 18 residues.

This clone came up a few times. The V gene is TRBV7-2, the J gene TRBJ1-5; D possibly corresponds to TRBD1 (5 bases). The length of the CDR3 is 15 residues. V was pared by 0 bases and J by 4 bases, with 10 bases between. Germline V gene sequence: CDR1 SGHTA, CDR2 FQGNSA. DNA of the CDR3: TGTGCCAGCAGCTTAGCCGCAGGGTCAAATCAGCCCCAGCATTTT. Translated, it gives CASSLAAGSNQPQHF.

The chain recombines TRBV10-2 with TRBJ1-2; D might be TRBD1 (5 bases). From germline, CDR1 is WSHSY and CDR2 SAAADI. V shed 0 bases and J shed 4 bases, with 12 bases lying between them. CDR3 length: 15 amino acids. The CDR3 DNA reads as TGCGCCAGCAGTGAGTCGGGGCAGGGAAGCTATGGCTACACCTTC. The encoded protein is CASSESGQGSYGYTF.